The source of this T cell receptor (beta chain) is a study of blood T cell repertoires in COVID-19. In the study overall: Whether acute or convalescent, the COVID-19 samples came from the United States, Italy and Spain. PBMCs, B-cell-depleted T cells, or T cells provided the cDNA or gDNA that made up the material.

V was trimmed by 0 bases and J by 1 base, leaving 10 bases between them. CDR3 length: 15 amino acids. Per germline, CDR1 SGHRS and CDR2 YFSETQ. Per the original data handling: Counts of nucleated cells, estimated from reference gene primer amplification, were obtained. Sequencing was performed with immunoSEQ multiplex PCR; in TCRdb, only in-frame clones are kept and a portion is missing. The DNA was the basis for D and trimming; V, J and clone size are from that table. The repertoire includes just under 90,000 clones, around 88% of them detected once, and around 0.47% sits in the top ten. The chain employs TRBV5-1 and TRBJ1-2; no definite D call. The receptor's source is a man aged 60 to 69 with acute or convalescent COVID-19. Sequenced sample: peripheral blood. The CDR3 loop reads CASSLDPEGNYGYTF. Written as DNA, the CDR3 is TGCGCCAGCAGCTTGGATCCCGAGGGTAACTATGGCTACACCTTC.